This TCR beta chain was sequenced in a study of cytotoxic CD8 clonotypes in ibrutinib-treated CLL. Profiled with immunoSEQ multiplex PCR; TCRdb holds only in-frame clones, not every one. This table has some 130,000 clones, approximately 85% appearing once. Trimming left V 6 bases short and J 1 base short, with 15 bases between. Germline values: CDR1 SQVTM, CDR2 ANQGSEA. This CDR3 is 14 amino acids long. Concerning this clone: The target antigen is unknown.

Study observations and caveats: Higher clonality was seen at ibrutinib response and a return toward baseline at progression. With treatment, public clonotypes, which were uncommon, either contracted or remained stable.

The rearrangement uses TRBV29-1 and TRBJ1-1, with D unresolved. The sequence came from a human donor with chronic lymphocytic leukemia. The sequenced sample was PBMCs, obtained after 24 months of ibrutinib treatment. Here the CDR3 reads CSVKSAGTNTEAFF. In DNA form, the CDR3 reads TGCAGCGTAAAGTCGGCAGGAACGAACACTGAAGCTTTCTTT.